Listed below are T cell receptor beta chains from one sample, sequenced in a study of shared clonotypes between healthy human individuals. Assay used: immunoSEQ multiplex PCR; TCRdb lists only in-frame clones, some missing. The sample contains about 1.1 million clones, roughly 80% of which appear only once. Sequenced: memory CD4+ T cells from PBMCs. These receptor sequences come from a man aged 18 to 35 in good health. Some clones in this sample may be carry-over from other donors' samples. Both conserved end residues are part of each CDR3. A D gene is named only where the DNA matches it firmly. Part of the rows lack a size; the others show once, few, many or a class for expanded clones.

>NA|TRBV18|TRBJ1-2|13|NA
CASSPILQEVYTF
TGTGCCAGCTCACCGATCTTACAGGAGGTCTACACCTTC
>NA|TRBV25-1|TRBJ1-6|15|NA
CGDTARDRGGSPLHF
TGCGGAGATACCGCCCGGGACCGGGGAGGTTCACCCCTCCACTTT
>NA|TRBV6-5|TRBJ2-5|13|NA
CASSNTAGETQYF
TGTGCCAGCAGCAACACGGCAGGAGAGACCCAGTACTTC
>NA|TRBV11-2|TRBJ1-5|12|NA
CASSSTEQPQHF
TGTGCCAGCAGCTCGACAGAGCAGCCCCAGCATTTT
>NA|TRBV7-3|TRBJ1-1|12|NA
CASSSSGGQAFF
TGTGCCAGCAGCTCCTCGGGGGGACAAGCTTTCTTT
>NA|TRBV28|TRBJ1-1|17|TRBD1
CASSPAGTGVLNTEAFF
TGTGCCAGCAGTCCTGCTGGGACAGGGGTTTTGAACACTGAAGCTTTCTTT
>few|TRBV7-8|TRBJ2-7|14|TRBD2
CASSFASGAYEQYF
TGTGCCAGCAGCTTTGCTAGCGGGGCCTACGAGCAGTACTTC
>NA|TRBV9|TRBJ2-7|17|NA
CASSVWFRGTSSYEQYF
TGTGCCAGCAGCGTATGGTTTCGCGGTACTAGCTCCTACGAGCAGTACTTC
>NA|TRBV29-1|TRBJ1-1|13|NA
CSVERQASTEAFF
TGCAGCGTTGAAAGACAGGCATCCACTGAAGCTTTCTTT
>NA|TRBV5-6|TRBJ1-4|13|NA
CASSLRENEKLFF
TGTGCCAGCAGCCTCCGGGAGAATGAAAAACTGTTTTTT
>NA|TRBV5-8|TRBJ2-7|18|TRBD2
CASSSGTSGTRGGYEQYF
TGTGCCAGCAGCTCCGGGACTAGCGGGACCCGCGGCGGGTACGAGCAGTACTTC
>NA|TRBV5-6|TRBJ2-5|15|TRBD2
CASSPKAGVAETQYF
TGTGCCAGCAGCCCGAAAGCGGGAGTGGCGGAGACCCAGTACTTC
>NA|TRBV4-2|TRBJ2-1|15|TRBD2
CASSQEAGGGNEQFF
TGTGCCAGCAGCCAAGAGGCGGGAGGGGGCAATGAGCAGTTCTTC
>NA|TRBV20-1|TRBJ2-7|11|NA
CSARDRVEQYF
TGCAGTGCTAGAGATCGCGTCGAGCAGTACTTC
>NA|TRBV10-3|TRBJ2-5|15|NA
CAISTPQEGQETQYF
TGTGCCATCAGCACACCTCAGGAGGGGCAAGAGACCCAGTACTTC
>NA|TRBV7-3|TRBJ2-1|17|TRBD2
CASSLSRGSGRSNEQFF
TGTGCCAGCAGCTTATCCCGGGGGAGCGGGAGGTCCAATGAGCAGTTCTTC
>NA|TRBV5-4|TRBJ2-3|16|NA
CASSSVSGRTTDTQYF
TGTGCCAGCAGCTCTGTCTCAGGCAGAACCACAGATACGCAGTATTTT
>NA|TRBV4-1|TRBJ2-5|15|TRBD1
CASSPNRGLQETQYF
TGCGCCAGCAGCCCGAACAGGGGCCTCCAAGAGACCCAGTACTTC
>NA|TRBV5-4|TRBJ2-3|18|NA
CASSFILFQGQSTDTQYF
TGTGCCAGCAGCTTCATCTTATTCCAGGGACAAAGCACAGATACGCAGTATTTT
>NA|TRBV27|TRBJ2-7|16|TRBD2
CASSLTSGRRGYEQYF
TGTGCCAGCAGTTTGACTAGCGGGAGGCGGGGGTACGAGCAGTACTTC
>NA|TRBV7-9|TRBJ2-5|15|TRBD2
CASSFQREGQETQYF
TGTGCCAGCAGCTTCCAGCGGGAGGGTCAAGAGACCCAGTACTTC
>few|TRBV4-3|TRBJ2-3|13|NA
CASSPRATYTQYF
TGCGCCAGCAGCCCCCGGGCAACCTATACGCAGTATTTT
>NA|TRBV15|TRBJ2-3|13|NA
CATSREGRQTQYF
TGTGCCACCAGCAGAGAAGGAAGGCAAACGCAGTATTTT
>once|TRBV5-5|TRBJ2-4|16|TRBD2
CASSLEVAGVLNIQYF
TGTGCCAGCAGCTTGGAGGTAGCGGGAGTACTGAACATTCAGTACTTC
>few|TRBV28|TRBJ1-1|16|NA
CASSTTRTPQNTEAFF
TGTGCCAGCAGTACTACCAGGACACCTCAAAACACTGAAGCTTTCTTT
>NA|TRBV28|TRBJ2-3|15|NA
CASSFPQGRADTQYF
TGTGCCAGCAGTTTCCCGCAGGGACGGGCAGATACGCAGTATTTT
>once|TRBV30|TRBJ1-1|14|TRBD1
CAWSAPGQGFQAFF
TGTGCCTGGAGTGCCCCGGGACAGGGATTTCAGGCTTTCTTT
>NA|TRBV7-2|TRBJ2-3|18|TRBD2
CASSLRVLAGGPTDTQYF
TGTGCCAGCAGCTTGAGGGTACTAGCGGGAGGGCCCACAGATACGCAGTATTTT
>NA|TRBV5-6|TRBJ2-5|16|NA
CASSRRDSGFQETQYF
TGTGCCAGCAGCCGGCGTGACTCCGGGTTCCAGGAGACCCAGTACTTC
>NA|TRBV7-3|TRBJ2-1|15|NA
CASSLTGSAYNEQFF
TGTGCCAGCAGCTTAACCGGGAGTGCCTACAATGAGCAGTTCTTC
>NA|TRBV5-1|TRBJ1-4|16|TRBD1
CASSPGQGPTNEKLFF
TGCGCCAGCAGCCCCGGACAGGGCCCAACTAATGAAAAACTGTTTTTT
>NA|TRBV5-1|TRBJ2-1|16|NA
CASSPQRVGSYNEQFF
TGCGCCAGCAGCCCACAGCGGGTCGGGTCCTACAATGAGCAGTTCTTC
>few|TRBV5-4|TRBJ1-2|12|NA
CASSSQEYGYTF
TGTGCCAGCAGCTCACAGGAGTATGGCTACACCTTC
>NA|TRBV7-8|TRBJ2-7|16|NA
CASSLWTVSGSYEQYF
TGTGCCAGCAGCTTATGGACGGTGAGCGGCTCCTACGAGCAGTACTTC
>NA|TRBV4-3|TRBJ1-2|15|TRBD1
CASSQESGQAGGYTF
TGCGCCAGCAGCCAAGAGTCCGGACAGGCCGGGGGCTACACCTTC
>once|TRBV2|TRBJ2-5|19|NA
CASSAWFRVRGLGQETQYF
TGTGCCAGCAGCGCCTGGTTTCGGGTTAGGGGATTGGGGCAAGAGACCCAGTACTTC
>NA|TRBV28|TRBJ2-5|12|NA
CASSRTQETQYF
TGTGCCAGCAGTCGGACACAGGAGACCCAGTACTTC
>once|TRBV6-6|TRBJ2-5|11|NA
CASGGMQTQYF
TGTGCCAGCGGTGGGATGCAGACCCAGTACTTC
>many|TRBV7-9|TRBJ2-1|17|TRBD2
CASSLRRSSGYYNEQFF
TGTGCCAGCAGCTTACGTCGTTCTAGCGGCTACTACAATGAGCAGTTCTTC
>NA|TRBV7-3|TRBJ2-7|12|NA
CASSPDGYEQYF
TGTGCCAGCAGCCCGGACGGCTACGAGCAGTACTTC
>NA|TRBV19|TRBJ2-2|16|NA
CASNFGSAPNTGELFF
TGTGCCAGTAATTTTGGAAGCGCCCCGAACACCGGGGAGCTGTTTTTT
>NA|TRBV13|TRBJ1-2|14|NA
CASSSGSTNYGYTF
TGTGCCAGCAGCTCCGGTTCCACTAACTATGGCTACACCTTC
>NA|TRBV5-1|TRBJ2-5|12|NA
CASSLDEGTQYF
TGCGCCAGCAGCTTGGACGAGGGGACCCAGTACTTC
>NA|TRBV9|TRBJ1-6|14|NA
CASSVVGDGSPLHF
TGTGCCAGCAGCGTAGTAGGGGACGGCTCACCCCTCCACTTT
>NA|TRBV30|TRBJ2-4|13|NA
CAWSVGGSDIQYF
TGTGCCTGGAGTGTTGGAGGGAGTGACATTCAGTACTTC